Listed here is a single T cell receptor (beta chain). The CDR3 length is 14 residues. In germline, CDR1 is MNHEY, CDR2 SMNVEV (reference sequence). Trimming took 8 bases from V and 4 from J, leaving 17 bases between them. The sample comes from a study of blood T cell repertoires in COVID-19. The protocol was immunoSEQ multiplex PCR, while the TCRdb copy is restricted to in-frame clones and leaves out a portion. This sample has some 670,000 clones, with 90% found just once. Source material: peripheral blood. This receptor was taken from a woman aged 18-29 years with acute or convalescent COVID-19. This rearrangement joins TRBV27 to TRBJ1-2; D not resolved. Written as DNA, the CDR3 is TGTGCCAGCGCCCAGGCGTTAAACATCTATGGCTACACCTTC. Translating it yields CASAQALNIYGYTF.